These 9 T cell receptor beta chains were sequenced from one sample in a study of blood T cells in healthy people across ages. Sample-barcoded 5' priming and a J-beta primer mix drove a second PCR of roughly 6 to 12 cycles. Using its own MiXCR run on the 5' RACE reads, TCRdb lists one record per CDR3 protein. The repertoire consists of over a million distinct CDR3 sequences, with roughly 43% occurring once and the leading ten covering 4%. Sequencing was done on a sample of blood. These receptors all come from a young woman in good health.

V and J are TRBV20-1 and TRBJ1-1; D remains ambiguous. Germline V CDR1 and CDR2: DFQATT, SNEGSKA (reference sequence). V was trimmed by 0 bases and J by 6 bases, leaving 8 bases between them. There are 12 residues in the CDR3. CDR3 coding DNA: TGCAGTGCTAGAGATCGGAGCTCTGAAGCTTTCTTT. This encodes CSARDRSSEAFF.

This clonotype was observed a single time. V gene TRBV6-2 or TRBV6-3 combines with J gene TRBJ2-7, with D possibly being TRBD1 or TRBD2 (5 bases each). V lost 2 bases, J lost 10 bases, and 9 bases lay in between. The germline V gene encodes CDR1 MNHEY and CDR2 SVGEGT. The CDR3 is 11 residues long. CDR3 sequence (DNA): TGTGCCAGCAGTTACCCGGGACCCCAGTACTTC. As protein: CASSYPGPQYF.

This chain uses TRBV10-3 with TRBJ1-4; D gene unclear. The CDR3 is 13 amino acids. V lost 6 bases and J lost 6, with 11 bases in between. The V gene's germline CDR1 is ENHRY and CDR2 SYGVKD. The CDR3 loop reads CAIRPTEHEKLFF. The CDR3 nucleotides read TGTGCCATCAGGCCGACTGAACATGAAAAACTGTTTTTT.

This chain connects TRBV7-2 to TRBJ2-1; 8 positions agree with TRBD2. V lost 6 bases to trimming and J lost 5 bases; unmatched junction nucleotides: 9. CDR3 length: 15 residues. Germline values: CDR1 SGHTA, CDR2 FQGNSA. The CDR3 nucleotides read TGTGCCAGCAGTCCCCGACTAGCGAGCAACAATGAGCAGTTCTTC. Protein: CASSPRLASNNEQFF.

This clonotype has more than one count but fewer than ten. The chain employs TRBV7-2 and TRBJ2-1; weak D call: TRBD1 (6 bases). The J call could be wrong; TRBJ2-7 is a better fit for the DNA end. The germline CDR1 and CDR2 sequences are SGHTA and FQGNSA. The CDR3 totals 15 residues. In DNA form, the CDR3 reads TGTGCCAGCAGCTTACAGGGGAGCTCCTACAATGAGCAGTACTTC. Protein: CASSLQGSSYNEQYF.

CDR3 loop: CATTLGHEQYF. The DNA of the CDR3 is TGTGCCACGACACTGGGCCATGAGCAGTACTTC. The genes are TRBV6-5 and TRBJ2-7, with D hard to call. CDR1 and CDR2 from the germline V gene are MNHEY and SVGAGI. The germline V and J ends were trimmed by 10 bases and 7 bases, with 14 bases remaining between them. This CDR3 region has 11 residues.

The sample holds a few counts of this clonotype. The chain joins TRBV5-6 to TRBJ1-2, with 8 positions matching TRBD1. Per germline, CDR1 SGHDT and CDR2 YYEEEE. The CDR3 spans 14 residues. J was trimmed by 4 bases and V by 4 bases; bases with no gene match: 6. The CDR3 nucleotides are TGTGCCAGCAGCAACTACGACAGGGGCTATGGCTACACCTTC. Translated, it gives CASSNYDRGYGYTF.

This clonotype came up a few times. CDR3 DNA: TGTGCCAGCAGCATGACGGGACTAGCGGGAGTCCACGAGCAGTACTTC. Protein product: CASSMTGLAGVHEQYF. The chain links TRBV13 to TRBJ2-7; 14 bases agree with TRBD2. The CDR3 loop spans 16 amino acids. The junction had 8 bases not matched to a gene; V was cut back by 5 bases and J by 5 bases. CDR1 is PRHDT and CDR2 is FYEKMQ in the germline V gene (reference sequence).

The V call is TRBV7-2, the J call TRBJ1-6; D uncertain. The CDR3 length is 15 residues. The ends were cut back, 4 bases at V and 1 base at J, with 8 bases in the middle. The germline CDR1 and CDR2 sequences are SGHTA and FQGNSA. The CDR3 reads CASSSHSSYNSPLHF. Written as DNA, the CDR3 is TGTGCCAGCAGCTCTCACAGTTCCTATAATTCACCCCTCCACTTT.